This paragraph reports one TCR beta chain. The data were obtained in a study of OX40 agonist ivuxolimab in advanced cancers. About the study: The patients received agonistic anti-OX40 (CD134) antibody ivuxolimab. The dose-escalation cohort had hepatocellular carcinoma, melanoma, renal cell or head and neck cancer.

Germline CDR1 and CDR2: GTSNPN and SVGIG (reference sequence). The CDR3 runs 12 residues. Deletions cut 4 bases from V and 0 bases from J, with 5 bases between. TCRdb's table, derived via immunoSEQ multiplex PCR, lists solely in-frame clones and lacks some. The sample shows tens of thousands of clones, approximately 92% of them seen only once. The specimen comprised CD4+ or CD8+ T cells sorted from blood, sampled in a trial of the OX40 agonist ivuxolimab. The chain has TRBV30 and TRBJ2-3; D unclear. The sequence was collected from an adult with an advanced solid tumor such as melanoma, head and neck, liver or kidney cancer. The CDR3 DNA reads TGTGCCTGGAATCCGAGCACAGATACGCAGTATTTT. It yields the protein CAWNPSTDTQYF.